A selection of T cell receptor beta chains follows, all from one sample in a study of molecular identifiers for immune sequencing clone quantification. TCRdb reanalysed the PCR reads using MiXCR and keeps one entry per CDR3 protein. Among a few hundred thousand distinct CDR3 sequences listed, roughly 24% were seen once. What was sequenced was naive CD8+ T cells from blood, with Jurkat cell RNA spiked in. The receptors come from a human donor in good health. Some libraries in this study had Jurkat cell RNA spiked in. The CDR3 runs from the conserved cysteine through the conserved F or W. Fields, in order: V gene, D gene, J gene, clone size, CDR3 DNA, CDR3 protein. D genes are given only for firm matches. The size entry is marked missing in some rows and otherwise reads once, few, many or a size class.

>TRBV3-1|.|TRBJ1-1|few
TGTGCCAGCAGTAGTGGACATCTGGGGGTCACTGAAGCTTTCTTT
CASSSGHLGVTEAFF
>TRBV28|.|TRBJ2-7|.
TGTGCCAGCAGTACCCCGGACAGTCACGAGCGGTACTTC
CASSTPDSHERYF
>TRBV20-1|.|TRBJ2-7|.
TGCAGTGGGGGGCTCCTGAAGGCTGGCGAGCAGTACTTC
CSGGLLKAGEQYF
>TRBV20-1|.|TRBJ2-7|many
TGCAGTGCTAGAGATCTGACTCGAACCTACGAGCAGTACTTC
CSARDLTRTYEQYF
>TRBV7-6|TRBD2|TRBJ2-2|.
TGTGCCAGCAGCCGAGCCCCGCTAGCGGGAGGGAACACCGGGGAGCTGTTTTTT
CASSRAPLAGGNTGELFF
>TRBV28|.|TRBJ2-1|.
TGTGCCAGCAGACTGTTCTCATCTGGGGGCAATGAGCAGTTCTTC
CASRLFSSGGNEQFF
>TRBV10-3|TRBD1|TRBJ2-3|few
TGTGCCATCAGTGAGATTATCGGGACAGGATCCACAGATACGCAGTATTTT
CAISEIIGTGSTDTQYF
>TRBV6-5|.|TRBJ1-1|few
TGTGCCAGCAAACCTCTCGCAGGGGCGAACACTGAAGCTTTCTTT
CASKPLAGANTEAFF
>TRBV3-1|TRBD1|TRBJ1-1|few
TGTGCCAGCAGCCCGAACCAGGGGGCTTTAGCTTTCTTT
CASSPNQGALAFF
>TRBV6-5|.|TRBJ2-3|.
TGTGCCAGCAGTCCCTGGAAGGGGGGGAGCACAGATACGCAGTATTTT
CASSPWKGGSTDTQYF
>TRBV2|.|TRBJ2-1|.
TGTGCCAGCAGTGGAATTAATGGGGGCAATGAGCAGTTCTTC
CASSGINGGNEQFF
>TRBV25-1|TRBD2|TRBJ2-3|many
TGTGCCAGCAGTGAATACCTAGCGGGAGTGCCAGATACGCAGTATTTT
CASSEYLAGVPDTQYF
>TRBV11-2|TRBD1|TRBJ2-6|.
TGTGCCAGCAGCGAGCGACAGGGAACCCTCAACGTCCTGACTTTC
CASSERQGTLNVLTF
>TRBV4-2|TRBD2|TRBJ2-7|.
TGTGCCAGCCGCCAAGCTGGGCCTAGCGGTACCTACGAGCAGTACTTC
CASRQAGPSGTYEQYF